This entry lists 26 T cell receptor beta chains sequenced from one sample in a study of T cells expressing NK-cell markers. TCRdb re-called the 5' RACE reads; one entry per CDR3 protein, DNA not given. The sample totals some 390,000 distinct CDR3 sequences. Sequencing was done on a sample of blood T cells: a sorted CD56 or NKG2C T cell subset, CD4+ or CD8+ T cells, or bulk PBMC T cells (not recorded which). Receptors originate from a woman between 45 and 60 years old in good health.

J is TRBJ1-1 and V is TRBV5-1; there is no DNA to check the TCRdb D call of TRBD1. The germline gives CDR1 SGHRS, CDR2 YFSETQ. This CDR3 has 18 amino acids. The CDR3 spells CASSSRPTGMGMNTEAFF.

This chain links TRBV12-3 or TRBV12-4 with TRBJ1-2. This CDR3 contains 11 residues. The CDR3 is CASRNFGGYTF.

The V call is TRBV6-5, the J call TRBJ1-1; TCRdb proposes TRBD1, but this gene call is untestable without DNA. This CDR3 has 15 residues. Per germline, CDR1 MNHEY and CDR2 SVGAGI. The CDR3 sequence: CASSYGAGGLTEAFF.

The rearrangement links TRBV10-3 to TRBJ2-3; TCRdb reports TRBD2, a call that lacks DNA to check it against. The CDR3 covers 18 residues. The germline CDR1 and CDR2 sequences are ENHRY and SYGVKD. CDR3 amino acids: CAIRGVFRPAGGPDTQYF.

CDR3 protein: CASSRAVENTEAFF. The rearrangement uses TRBV4-1 and TRBJ1-1. CDR1 and CDR2 from the germline V gene are MGHRA and YSYEKL. The CDR3 has 14 amino acids.

This rearrangement joins TRBV12-3 or TRBV12-4 to TRBJ2-2; the TCRdb call, TRBD1, lacks DNA for checking. The CDR3 is 16 amino acids. CDR3 loop: CASRWTPALNTGELFF.

The chain is built from TRBV20-1 and TRBJ1-5; TCRdb designates TRBD1, a call that cannot be tested without DNA. The CDR3 is made up of 18 amino acids. Germline values: CDR1 DFQATT, CDR2 SNEGSKA (reference sequence). The CDR3 sequence: CSATSGTDLSYSNQPQHF.

V gene TRBV5-6 combines with J gene TRBJ2-1; TCRdb returns TRBD1, unconfirmable since there is no DNA. The length of the CDR3 is 14 residues. CDR1 is SGHDT, CDR2 YYEEEE, per germline. CDR3 region: CASSQLRDRSWRFF.

This chain connects TRBV5-1 to TRBJ2-7; there is no DNA to check the TCRdb D call of TRBD1. There are 14 residues in the CDR3. Germline loops: CDR1 SGHRS, CDR2 YFSETQ. The CDR3 is CASSIGTAAYEQYF.

The rearrangement joins TRBV5-1 to TRBJ2-3; the D call from TCRdb, TRBD1, cannot be confirmed without DNA. Germline V gives CDR1 SGHRS, CDR2 YFSETQ. The CDR3 extends over 14 amino acids. CDR3 residues: CASSPAQIKDTQYF.

The V call is TRBV29-1, the J call TRBJ2-5. Germline CDR1 SQVTM, CDR2 ANQGSEA. The CDR3 spans 11 residues. CDR3 sequence: CSAGSGETQYF.

This chain uses TRBV19 with TRBJ2-2. The germline gives CDR1 LNHDA, CDR2 SQIVND (reference sequence). This CDR3 is built from 15 residues. CDR3 loop: CASSIGQWYTGELFF.

The chain recombines TRBV12-3 or TRBV12-4 with TRBJ1-1. CDR3 size: 16 residues. The chain's CDR3 is CASSFIPEPLGTEAFF.

The J gene is TRBJ2-5, the V gene TRBV24-1; absent DNA, TCRdb's TRBD2 call cannot be checked. Germline V gene data show CDR1 as KGHDR and CDR2 as SFDVKD. The CDR3 contains 18 residues. The CDR3 reads CATSDLGLAGAKGETQYF.

The chain employs TRBV21-1 and TRBJ2-7; TCRdb indicates TRBD1, and absent DNA this call remains unverified. TRBV21-1 is described as a pseudogene. The CDR3 is made up of 14 amino acids. This CDR3 reads CASMQTGGYNEQYF.

The genes are TRBV12-3 or TRBV12-4 and TRBJ1-2; TCRdb's D gene call, TRBD1, goes unchecked for lack of DNA. This CDR3 spans 15 amino acids. CDR3 amino acids: CASRDPGSIVEGYTF.

The rearrangement joins TRBV2 to TRBJ1-2. This CDR3 comprises 15 residues. Germline CDR1 SNHLY, CDR2 FYNNEI. CDR3 sequence reads: CASSGESGEYYGYTF.

The chain employs TRBV11-2 and TRBJ2-5; TCRdb gives TRBD1 as the D gene, but with no DNA this cannot be confirmed. The CDR3 runs to 11 residues. CDR1 and CDR2 from the germline V gene are SGHAT and FQNNGV. The CDR3 sequence is CASSPGRTQYF.

V gene TRBV24-1 combines with J gene TRBJ2-1; as DNA is missing, the TRBD1 call by TCRdb cannot be tested. The CDR3 contains 12 residues. CDR1 is KGHDR and CDR2 is SFDVKD in the germline V gene. CDR3 protein: CASQGVAAEQFF.

This chain links TRBV11-2 with TRBJ1-1. Germline V gene data show CDR1 as SGHAT and CDR2 as FQNNGV. This CDR3 is built from 19 residues. CDR3 sequence reads: CASSNRRPDAQLRSTEAFF.

The chain couples TRBV24-1 to TRBJ2-3; TCRdb reports TRBD1, a call that lacks DNA to check it against. This CDR3 is built from 17 residues. CDR1 is KGHDR and CDR2 is SFDVKD in the germline V gene. The CDR3 sequence: CATSDTRRGSSTDTQYF.

The V gene is TRBV5-6, the J gene TRBJ1-6; TCRdb's D call, TRBD1, is unchecked because there is no DNA. Per germline, CDR1 SGHDT and CDR2 YYEEEE. The CDR3 is 13 residues long. The CDR3 sequence is CASSPDRVSPLHF. The whole variable domain, remainder taken from reference TRBV5-6 and TRBJ1-6, is DAGVTQSPTHLIKTRGQQVTLRCSPKSGHDTVSWYQQALGQGPQFIFQYYEEEERQRGNFPDRFSGHQFPNYSSELNVNALLLGDSALYLCASSPDRVSPLHFGNGTRLTVT.

The rearrangement links TRBV30 to TRBJ1-5; the D call of TRBD1 rests on TCRdb alone, since no DNA is present to check it. Germline V gene data show CDR1 as GTSNPN and CDR2 as SVGIG (reference sequence). The CDR3 sequence is 14 residues long. CDR3 sequence reads: CAWSLSGDGQPQHF.

The rearrangement links TRBV7-2 to TRBJ1-4; the D call from TCRdb, TRBD1, cannot be confirmed without DNA. Germline CDR1 is SGHTA and CDR2 is FQGNSA. The CDR3 is 16 amino acids. CDR3 protein: CASSLGQGSAFEKLFF. Looking up the rest from reference TRBV7-2 and TRBJ1-4 gives the full variable domain: GAGVSQSPSNKVTEKGKDVELRCDPISGHTALYWYRQSLGQGLEFLIYFQGNSAPDKSGLPSDRFSAERTGGSVSTLTIQRTQQEDSAVYLCASSLGQGSAFEKLFFGSGTQLSVL.

The gene calls are TRBV9 and TRBJ1-2; TCRdb indicates TRBD1, and absent DNA this call remains unverified. The germline V gene has CDR1 SGDLS and CDR2 YYNGEE. This CDR3 has 14 residues. The CDR3 protein is CASSGGRSLGGYTF.

The CDR3 protein is CASSPDLQPQHF. The rearrangement joins TRBV12-3 or TRBV12-4 to TRBJ1-5. The CDR3 is 12 residues long.